The 2 T cell receptor beta chains below all came from one sample that was sequenced in a study of T cells in Graves' hyperthyroidism and ophthalmopathy. TCR beta CDR3 sequences were amplified from RNA transcripts. The HTBI primer set was used in a first-round RT-PCR of the TCR CDR3. TCRdb redid the calling of the multiplex PCR reads with MiXCR, one entry per CDR3 protein. The data contain 750,000 to 900,000 distinct CDR3 sequences, 38% of them singletons. Sequencing was done on a sample of blood. Source of these receptors: a man aged 18 to 35 with Graves' hyperthyroidism.

This chain joins TRBV4-3 and TRBJ1-5, with unresolved D. The CDR3 is made up of 13 amino acids. Germline CDR1 reads LGHNA; CDR2 reads YSLEER. Trimming stripped 1 base from V and 9 bases from J, with 10 bases between. The CDR3 nucleotides are TGCGCCAGCAGCCAAGCACGGTCTTGGCCCCAGCATTTT. This gives the protein CASSQARSWPQHF.

The chain combines TRBV6-1 with TRBJ1-6; no definite D call. Germline V lookup: CDR1 MNHNS, CDR2 SASEGT. Trimming left V 7 bases short and J 10 bases short, with 14 bases between. There are 13 residues in the CDR3. The CDR3 loop reads CASKTDSYSPLHF. CDR3 bases: TGTGCCAGCAAAACAGACTCATACTCACCCCTCCACTTT.